Below are 27 T cell receptor beta chains sequenced from a single sample in a study of CD8+ T cells in alopecia areata. cDNA reverse transcribed from extracted RNA served as the sequencing template. Profiling relied on immunoSEQ multiplex PCR, and the TCRdb table lists in-frame clones only, not all of them. The repertoire shows some 110,000 clones, none seen only once; the top ten take about 18%. The sequenced material came from lesional skin. The receptors shown here come from a C3H/HeJ mouse with alopecia areata. The strain bears MHC haplotype H2-k.

In its sample, this clone was seen a few times. These gene names are mouse names. The chain's CDR3 is CASSESGRGRNTEVFF. The covered CDR3 bases are TGTGCCAGCAGTGAGAGCGGCAGGGGAAGGAACACA. V usage is TRBV13-3 and J usage is TRBJ1-1, with a tentative D call TRBD1 (6 bases). Coverage ceases 4 residues before the CDR3 finishes, and the germline J gene fills in the end. Trimming shortened V by 2 bases and J by 1 base, and 15 bases separated the two germline ends. This CDR3 has 16 amino acids. Per germline, CDR1 NNHDY and CDR2 SYVADS.

This clone was recorded a few times. Mouse names are used for the genes. The read falls 4 residues short of the CDR3 end, and the missing part is taken from the germline J gene. The V gene is TRBV1, the J gene TRBJ2-3; 7 nucleotides agree with TRBD1. CDR1 and CDR2 (germline): NSQYPW, LRSPGD (reference sequence). Trimming cost V 1 base and J 1 base; bases outside gene matches: 8. This CDR3 is built from 17 residues. The covered CDR3 bases are TGCACCTGCAGTGCAGTGACAGGGAAGGAAGGTGCAGAA. Translation: CTCSAVTGKEGAE. The full CDR3 sequence reads CTCSAVTGKEGAETLYF.

In its sample, this clone was seen many times. At residue 11, the DNA translation does not agree with TCRdb's protein; the protein displayed here is the one encoded by the DNA. Mouse names are used for the genes. The read gets to within 3 residues of the CDR3 end, and the germline J gene fills in the rest. The chain uses TRBV13-3 and TRBJ1-3; the D is unclear. The V end lost 0 bases, the J end lost 3 bases, and 7 bases lay between the germline ends. The CDR3 covers 14 residues. CDR1 and CDR2 (germline): NNHDY, SYVADS. CDR3 sequence reads: CASSDAQVGNTLYF. Partial CDR3 DNA: TGTGCCAGCAGTGATGCTCAGGTTGGAAATACG. The entire variable domain, with the rest obtained from reference TRBV13-3 and TRBJ1-3, is as follows: EAAVTQSPRSKVAVTGGKVTLSCHQTNNHDYMYWYRQDTGHGLRLIHYSYVADSTEKGDIPDGYKASRPSQENFSLILELASLSQTAVYFCASSDAQVGNTLYFGEGSRLIVV.

As for this clone: Gene names follow the mouse nomenclature. Read data end 4 residues before the CDR3 end; the end is taken from the germline J gene. The chain has TRBV13-3 and TRBJ1-4, with TRBD1 matching 8 bases. Trimming removed 5 bases from V and 0 bases from J; junction bases left unmatched: 3. Germline-derived CDR1 and CDR2 are NNHDY and SYVADS. The CDR3 is 15 residues long. CDR3 residues: CASSEQGVSNERLFF. The CDR3 bases that were read are TGTGCCAGCAGCGAACAGGGGGTTTCCAACGAA.

To note about this clone: The genes are named according to mouse. The read comes to an end 4 residues before the CDR3 does, leaving the germline J gene to fill in the end. This chain connects TRBV14 to TRBJ2-5; the match to TRBD1 covers 7 bases. CDR3 length equals 13 residues. The germline V gene encodes CDR1 SGHDT and CDR2 FRDEAV. The covered CDR3 bases are TGTGCCAGCAGCCGAGACAGGGATGAC. It specifies CASSRDRDD. From start to end, the CDR3 is CASSRDRDDTQYF. Using reference TRBV14 and TRBJ2-5 for the parts outside the CDR3, the full variable domain is EAGVTQSPRYAVLQEGQAVSFWCDPISGHDTLYWYQQPRDQGPQLLVYFRDEAVIDNSQLPSDRFSAVRPKGTNSTLKIQSAKQGDTATYLCASSRDRDDTQYFGPGTRLLVL.

As to this clone: Gene names refer to mouse genes. The read is 4 residues too short to cover the CDR3 end, so that end is filled in from the germline J gene. This sequence joins TRBV1 and TRBJ2-1; TRBD2 agrees at 12 bases. This CDR3 has 16 residues. Per germline, CDR1 NSQYPW and CDR2 LRSPGD (reference sequence). V was clipped by 0 bases and J by 5 bases; unmatched bases: 2. The CDR3 protein is CTCSAEGDWGDAEQFF. The DNA read from the CDR3 is TGCACCTGCAGTGCAGAAGGGGACTGGGGGGATGCT. Combining the CDR3 with reference TRBV1 and TRBJ2-1 gives the whole variable domain VTLLEQNPRWRLVPRGQAVNLRCILKNSQYPWMSWYQQDLQKQLQWLFTLRSPGDKEVKSLPGADYLATRVTDTELRLQVANMSQGRTLYCTCSAEGDWGDAEQFFGPGTRLTVL.

This clone has a handful of counts. The gene symbols are mouse symbols. The read stops 4 residues short of the end of the CDR3; the missing end is completed from the germline J gene. V is TRBV12-1 and J is TRBJ1-4, with 7 bases that match TRBD1. V lost 4 bases, J lost 3 bases, and 7 bases stayed unmatched. Germline lookup yields CDR1 SGHSN and CDR2 HYEKVE. The CDR3 loop spans 15 amino acids. The CDR3 spells CASSPGTVPNERLFF. The CDR3 DNA, read in part, is TGTGCCAGCTCCCCCGGGACAGTTCCCAACGAA.

This clone was counted between two and nine times. The gene names here belong to mouse. The sequenced CDR3 bases are TGCACCTGCAGTGCAGTCCGTCCTTCCAACGAA. Protein sequence: CTCSAVRPSNE. The full CDR3 is CTCSAVRPSNERLFF. The chain carries TRBV1 and TRBJ1-4; D is undetermined. The missing CDR3 end, 4 residues past where the read stops, is filled in from the germline J gene. Trimming cost V 1 base and J 1 base, with 7 bases left between them. This CDR3 is built from 15 residues. The germline CDR1 and CDR2 sequences are NSQYPW and LRSPGD (reference sequence).

Comment on this clone: Gene names follow the mouse nomenclature. The covered CDR3 bases are TGTGCCAGCAGAGGGACTGGGGGGGCGCTCCAAGAC. Protein sequence: CASRGTGGALQD. In full, the CDR3 is CASRGTGGALQDTQYF. The chain employs TRBV13-3 and TRBJ2-5; TRBD2 agrees at 14 bases. The read ends 4 residues before the CDR3 terminus; that terminus is restored from the germline J gene. Germline trimming cut 5 bases from V and 2 bases from J; bases unmatched to any gene: 4. The CDR3 is made up of 16 amino acids. Germline lookup yields CDR1 NNHDY and CDR2 SYVADS.

As for this clone: At residue 13, the TCRdb protein and translated DNA are inconsistent; the protein given comes from the DNA. Genes here carry mouse names. Read coverage stops 3 residues before the CDR3 terminus; the germline J gene supplies the remainder. The chain joins TRBV19 to TRBJ1-3, with 10 bases matching TRBD1. Germline V lookup: CDR1 FNHDT, CDR2 SITEND (reference sequence). The ends lost 4 bases at V and 0 bases at J; junction bases unmatched: 4. The CDR3 runs to 16 residues. The chain's CDR3 is CASSPGQGNSGNTLYF. CDR3 DNA (partial): TGTGCCAGCAGTCCGGGACAGGGGAATTCTGGAAATACG.

About this clone: Genes here carry mouse names. The read finishes 4 residues shy of the CDR3 end, and the germline J gene is used to complete it. The chain carries TRBV13-3 and TRBJ1-4; D may be TRBD1 (6 bases). With 4 bases removed from V and 0 bases from J, the gap between germline ends came to 13 bases. Germline V lookup: CDR1 NNHDY, CDR2 SYVADS. The CDR3 extends over 16 amino acids. CDR3 DNA, as far as it was read: TGTGCCAGCAGTCCGGACAGATCTTTTTCCAACGAA. Protein sequence: CASSPDRSFSNE. The entire CDR3 protein reads CASSPDRSFSNERLFF.

This clone was seen a handful of times. The germline and genes are mouse ones. The read ends 4 residues early relative to the CDR3; the germline J gene fills the gap. V gene TRBV19 combines with J gene TRBJ2-7; 11 bases line up with TRBD2. CDR1 FNHDT and CDR2 SITEND come from the germline V gene (reference sequence). The V gene end was trimmed by 0 bases and the J gene end by 1 base; junction bases not matched to a gene: 6. This CDR3 spans 17 amino acids. The sequenced CDR3 bases are TGTGCCAGCAGTATAGCTCCGGACTGGGGGGTTTCCTAT. Protein: CASSIAPDWGVSY. The complete CDR3 protein is CASSIAPDWGVSYEQYF.

Many counts were recorded for this clone. The listed genes are named as in mouse. Read coverage stops 4 residues before the CDR3 terminus; the germline J gene supplies the remainder. The identical CDR3 is also encoded by other nucleotide sequences in the sample. The J gene is TRBJ2-7, the V gene TRBV13-3; D may be TRBD2 (5 bases). The CDR3 consists of 13 residues. Germline CDR1 NNHDY, CDR2 SYVADS. The CDR3 region is CASSDAGSYEQYF. The CDR3 bases that were read are TGTGCCAGCAGTGACGCTGGGTCTTAT.

The table lists this clone with a few counts. Genes here carry mouse names. The missing CDR3 end, 4 residues past where the read stops, is filled in from the germline J gene. V gene TRBV3 combines with J gene TRBJ2-1; 8 bases align to TRBD2. The V and J ends lost 0 bases and 2 bases, in that order; junction bases with no gene match: 0. Germline V gene sequence: CDR1 SNHLY, CDR2 FYNGKV (reference sequence). This CDR3 comprises 15 residues. CDR3 bases read: TGTGCCAGCAGCTTAGCTGGGGGGGACTATGCT. It translates to CASSLAGGDYA. The whole CDR3 is CASSLAGGDYAEQFF.

As concerns this clone: Gene labels here are mouse ones. The read stops 4 residues short of the end of the CDR3; the missing end is completed from the germline J gene. The chain is built from TRBV13-3 and TRBJ2-5; 7 bases agree with TRBD2. Germline CDR1 and CDR2: NNHDY and SYVADS. This CDR3 is 15 amino acids long. Trimming took 4 bases from V and 2 from J; bases not matched to a gene: 7. CDR3 region: CASSPAWGSQDTQYF. The DNA read from the CDR3 is TGTGCCAGCAGTCCCGCCTGGGGGAGCCAAGAC.

In regard to this clone: Gene names and germline match the mouse. The sequence runs out 4 residues before the end of the CDR3; the remainder is reconstructed from the germline J gene. The chain couples TRBV13-1 to TRBJ2-2, with TRBD1 matching over 9 bases. After removal of 3 bases from V and 3 bases from J, the junction contained 3 bases not matched to a gene. The CDR3 sequence is 15 residues long. Germline V CDR1 and CDR2: NSHNY, SYGAGN. The CDR3 here is CASSVTGGDTGQLYF. The sequenced CDR3 bases are TGTGCCAGCAGTGTGACAGGGGGGGACACCGGG.

This clone was counted a few times. All gene names here are mouse names. The sequenced CDR3 bases are TGTGCCAGCGGGACTGGGCTCCAAGAC. Translating gives CASGTGLQD. The whole CDR3 is CASGTGLQDTQYF. This sequence joins TRBV13-3 and TRBJ2-5; 9 bases fit TRBD2. The read terminates 4 residues ahead of where the CDR3 ends, so the germline J gene completes it. This CDR3 is 13 amino acids long. V lost 7 bases and J lost 2; bases outside the gene matches: 2. Germline CDR1 is NNHDY and CDR2 is SYVADS.

This clone came up a few times. The DNA translation disagrees with the TCRdb protein at residue 13, so the protein in this description comes from the DNA. Gene names refer to mouse genes. The CDR3 extends 3 residues past the end of the read, so its final part is completed from the germline J gene. The chain employs TRBV13-3 and TRBJ1-6, with 9 nucleotides matching TRBD1. TRBJ1-6 is given ORF status, its function remaining uncertain. CDR1 and CDR2 from the germline V gene are NNHDY and SYVADS. Unmatched junction bases numbered 4, after V lost 0 bases and J lost 6 bases. The CDR3 loop spans 16 amino acids. CDR3 sequence: CASSDAGTGINSPLYF. The CDR3 DNA, read in part, is TGTGCCAGCAGTGATGCAGGGACAGGGATTAATTCGCCC.

A remark on this clone: Gene names denote mouse genes. The DNA ends 4 residues before the CDR3 does, and the rest of the CDR3 is filled in from the germline J gene. The rearrangement joins TRBV1 to TRBJ1-1; weak D call: TRBD1 (5 bases). This CDR3 has 14 amino acids. CDR1 is NSQYPW, CDR2 LRSPGD, per germline (reference sequence). V was shortened by 6 bases and J by 0 bases, with 11 bases between the two germline ends. The DNA read from the CDR3 is TGCACCTGCAGGAGGGGAGGGGCAAACACA. This encodes CTCRRGGANT. The CDR3 reads in full as CTCRRGGANTEVFF.

A word on this clone: Gene and germline names: mouse. The read terminates 4 residues before the CDR3 end, so the remaining end is supplied by the germline J gene. This rearrangement joins TRBV19 to TRBJ1-1; D perhaps matches TRBD1 (6 bases). Trimming removed 2 bases at V and 3 bases at J, with 11 bases between. The CDR3 loop spans 14 amino acids. CDR1 and CDR2 (germline): FNHDT, SITEND (reference sequence). The CDR3 sequence: CASSINRADTEVFF. CDR3 DNA, as far as it was read: TGTGCCAGCAGTATTAACAGGGCCGACACA.

A note on this clone: Gene names refer to mouse genes. The read terminates 4 residues before the CDR3 end, so the remaining end is supplied by the germline J gene. Other nucleotide sequences in the sample specify the same CDR3. The chain has TRBV13-1 and TRBJ1-2; possible D gene TRBD1, 6 bases. Germline V gives CDR1 NSHNY, CDR2 SYGAGN. CDR3 length: 14 amino acids. Between the trimmed V and J ends, which lost 2 bases and 1 base, there was a span of 9 bases. CDR3 sequence: CASSERGGNSDYTF. Partial CDR3 DNA: TGTGCCAGCAGTGAAAGGGGGGGAAACTCC.

This clone was observed a handful of times. Mouse gene names apply. Read sequence stops 4 residues before the CDR3 end, and the germline J gene provides the missing end. The rearrangement links TRBV13-3 to TRBJ1-4; weak D call: TRBD1 (6 bases). This CDR3 contains 14 residues. Germline-derived CDR1 and CDR2 are NNHDY and SYVADS. The V end lost 6 bases, the J end lost 3 bases, and 12 bases lay between the germline ends. The CDR3 region is CASTMGTTNERLFF. The CDR3 DNA, read in part, is TGTGCCAGCACTATGGGGACAACCAACGAA.

This clone was found a few times. TCRdb's protein and the DNA translation differ at residue 14; the protein here comes from the DNA. Mouse gene names apply. The CDR3 reads CASSLSKAGKTGNTLYF. Partial CDR3 DNA: TGTGCTAGCAGTTTATCGAAGGCAGGGAAGACTGGAAATACG. The chain carries TRBV29 and TRBJ1-3, with D tentatively TRBD1 (5 bases). Sequencing ends 3 residues short of the CDR3 end; the germline J gene provides the rest. The CDR3 extends over 17 amino acids. From germline, CDR1 is MSHET and CDR2 SYDVDS. With 0 bases removed from V and 2 bases from J, the gap between germline ends came to 14 bases.

This clone was detected many times. Gene names are the mouse ones. The CDR3 end falls 4 residues outside the read, so it is completed with the germline J gene. The rearrangement links TRBV13-3 to TRBJ2-3; no firm D call. Germline V gene lookup returns CDR1 NNHDY and CDR2 SYVADS. The CDR3 runs 13 residues. The V end lost 7 bases, the J end lost 1 base, and 10 bases lay between the germline ends. CDR3 DNA (partial): TGTGCCAGCGGAAGGGTGGGTGCAGAA. This sequence encodes CASGRVGAE. The full CDR3 sequence reads CASGRVGAETLYF.

On this clone: The genes and germline here are from mouse. The CDR3 end lies 4 residues beyond the end of the read and is filled in from the germline J gene. V gene TRBV1 combines with J gene TRBJ2-1, with 7 bases identical to TRBD1. The CDR3 runs to 15 residues. The germline CDR1 and CDR2 sequences are NSQYPW and LRSPGD (reference sequence). CDR3 residues: CTCSAGQGGGAEQFF. The part of the CDR3 DNA that was read is TGCACCTGCAGTGCAGGACAGGGAGGAGGAGCT.

As regards this clone: Each gene name is a mouse one. The read finishes 4 residues shy of the CDR3 end, and the germline J gene is used to complete it. The chain is built from TRBV31 and TRBJ1-4; D perhaps matches TRBD1 (6 bases). Trimming left V 0 bases short and J 6 bases short, with 11 bases between. CDR3 length equals 14 residues. Looked up from germline, CDR1 is GKSSPN and CDR2 is SITVG. The CDR3 reads CAWSLRRGDERLFF. CDR3 DNA (partial): TGTGCCTGGAGTCTACGCAGGGGAGACGAA.

Worth noting for this clone: Gene names refer to mouse genes. Read data end 4 residues before the CDR3 end; the end is taken from the germline J gene. The chain joins TRBV1 to TRBJ2-3, with 7 bases fitting TRBD2. CDR1 and CDR2 (germline): NSQYPW, LRSPGD (reference sequence). This CDR3 has 16 residues. The J segment lost 2 bases and the V segment lost 0 bases, leaving 5 bases of the junction unmatched. The CDR3 reads CTCSADFLGVAETLYF. The CDR3 bases that were read are TGCACCTGCAGTGCAGATTTTCTGGGGGTTGCAGAA.